This T cell receptor beta chain was sequenced during a study of T cells in Graves' hyperthyroidism and ophthalmopathy. This clonotype was detected ten times or more. Antigen unknown. Uncontrolled infection, other autoimmune disease, pregnancy or lactation led to exclusion. Study conclusions and caveats: Among clonotypes expanded in thyroid above 0.001, most were also found in blood.

The investigators amplified TCR beta CDR3 regions from RNA transcripts. The TCR CDR3 first-round RT-PCR relied on the HTBI primer set. TCRdb called the multiplex PCR reads again in MiXCR, with one record for every CDR3 protein. The sample holds some 300,000 distinct CDR3 sequences; roughly 15% are singletons and the top ten take around 35%. Sequencing input: blood. This receptor was taken from a man aged 25-45 years with Graves' hyperthyroidism.

The CDR3 sequence: CASSLGSTDTQYF. In DNA, the CDR3 is TGTGCCAGCAGTTTAGGGAGCACAGATACGCAGTATTTT. The V and J genes are TRBV28 and TRBJ2-3, with no clear D. Germline lookup yields CDR1 MDHEN and CDR2 SYDVKM. The CDR3 is made up of 13 amino acids. The germline V and J ends were trimmed by 2 bases and 0 bases, with 3 bases remaining between them.